This T cell receptor (beta chain) came from a study of T cells expressing NK-cell markers. The germline V gene has CDR1 MDHEN and CDR2 SYDVKM. The CDR3 contains 16 residues. TCRdb reprocessed the 5' RACE reads, keeping one entry per CDR3 protein, no DNA. This sample contains approximately 550,000 distinct CDR3 sequences. This sequence joins TRBV28 and TRBJ2-7; TCRdb picks TRBD1, but there is no DNA to check that call. This sequence originates from a man between 18 and 35 years old in good health. Sequencing was done on a sample of blood T cells: a sorted CD56 or NKG2C T cell subset, CD4+ or CD8+ T cells, or bulk PBMC T cells (not recorded which). The CDR3 here is CASSSGGSAADYEQYF.